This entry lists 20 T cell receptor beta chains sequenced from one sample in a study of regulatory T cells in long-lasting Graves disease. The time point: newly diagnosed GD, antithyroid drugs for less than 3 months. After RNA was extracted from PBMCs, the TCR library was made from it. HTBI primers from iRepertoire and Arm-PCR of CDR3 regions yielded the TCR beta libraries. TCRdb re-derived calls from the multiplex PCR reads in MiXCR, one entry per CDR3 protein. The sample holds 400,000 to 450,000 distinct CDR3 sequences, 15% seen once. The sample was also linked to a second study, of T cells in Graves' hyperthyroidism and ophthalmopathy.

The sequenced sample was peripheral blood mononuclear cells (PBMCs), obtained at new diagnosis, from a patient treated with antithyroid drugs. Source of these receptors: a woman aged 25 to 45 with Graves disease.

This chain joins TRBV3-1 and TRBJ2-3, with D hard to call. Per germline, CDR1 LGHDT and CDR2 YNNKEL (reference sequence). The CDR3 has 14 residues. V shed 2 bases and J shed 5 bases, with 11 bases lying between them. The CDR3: CASSQQDEGDTQYF. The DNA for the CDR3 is TGTGCCAGCAGCCAACAGGATGAAGGAGATACGCAGTATTTT.

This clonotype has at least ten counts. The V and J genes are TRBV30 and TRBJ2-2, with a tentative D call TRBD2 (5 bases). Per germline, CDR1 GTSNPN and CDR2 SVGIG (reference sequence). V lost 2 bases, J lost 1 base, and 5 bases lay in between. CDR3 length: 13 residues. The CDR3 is CAWSRGNTGELFF. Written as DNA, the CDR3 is TGTGCCTGGAGTCGGGGGAACACCGGGGAGCTGTTTTTT.

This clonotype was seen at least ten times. CDR3: CASSEQGSPLHF. CDR3 bases: TGTGCCAGCAGCGAACAGGGTTCACCCCTCCACTTT. The chain carries TRBV2 and TRBJ1-6; D perhaps matches TRBD1 (6 bases). The germline gives CDR1 SNHLY, CDR2 FYNNEI. The CDR3 runs to 12 residues. The ends were cut back, 6 bases at V and 9 bases at J, with 9 bases in the middle.

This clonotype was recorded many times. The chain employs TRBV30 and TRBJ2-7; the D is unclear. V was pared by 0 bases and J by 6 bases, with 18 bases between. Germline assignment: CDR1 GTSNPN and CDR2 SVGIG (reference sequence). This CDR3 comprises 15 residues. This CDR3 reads CAWSVQVGRLGEQYF. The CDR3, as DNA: TGTGCCTGGAGTGTACAAGTAGGAAGGTTGGGCGAGCAGTACTTC.

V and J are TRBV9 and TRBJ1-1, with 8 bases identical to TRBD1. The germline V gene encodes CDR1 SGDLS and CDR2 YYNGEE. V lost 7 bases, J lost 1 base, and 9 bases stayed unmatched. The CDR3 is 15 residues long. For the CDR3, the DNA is TGTGCCAGCGCGGGGCGCGGACAGGGGAACACTGAAGCTTTCTTT. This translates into CASAGRGQGNTEAFF.

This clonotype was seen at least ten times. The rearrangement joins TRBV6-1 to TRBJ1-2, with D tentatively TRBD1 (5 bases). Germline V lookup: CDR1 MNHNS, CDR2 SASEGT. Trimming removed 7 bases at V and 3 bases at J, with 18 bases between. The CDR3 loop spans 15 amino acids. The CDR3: CASKNTREGYYGYTF. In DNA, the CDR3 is TGTGCCAGCAAAAATACTCGAGAGGGGTACTATGGCTACACCTTC.

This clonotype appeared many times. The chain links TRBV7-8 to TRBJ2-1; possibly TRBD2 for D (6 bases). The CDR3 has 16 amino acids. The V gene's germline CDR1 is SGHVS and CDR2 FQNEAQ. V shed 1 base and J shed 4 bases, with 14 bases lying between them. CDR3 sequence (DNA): TGTGCCAGCAGCTTAGTGGGAGGCCTCGATTACAATGAGCAGTTCTTC. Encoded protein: CASSLVGGLDYNEQFF.

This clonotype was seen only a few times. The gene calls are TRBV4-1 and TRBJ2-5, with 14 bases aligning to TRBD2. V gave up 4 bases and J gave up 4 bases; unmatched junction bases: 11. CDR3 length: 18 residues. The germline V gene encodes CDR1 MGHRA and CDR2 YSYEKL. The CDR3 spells CASSRQTSGRAGIETQYF. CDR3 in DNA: TGCGCCAGCAGCCGCCAGACTAGCGGGAGGGCCGGTATAGAGACCCAGTACTTC.

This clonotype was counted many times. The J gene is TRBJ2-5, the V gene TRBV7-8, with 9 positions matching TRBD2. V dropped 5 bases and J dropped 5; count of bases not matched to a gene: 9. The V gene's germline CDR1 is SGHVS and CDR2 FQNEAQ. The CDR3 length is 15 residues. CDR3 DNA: TGTGCCAGCAGCCCTACGGCGGGGGGGCACGAGACCCAGTACTTC. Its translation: CASSPTAGGHETQYF.

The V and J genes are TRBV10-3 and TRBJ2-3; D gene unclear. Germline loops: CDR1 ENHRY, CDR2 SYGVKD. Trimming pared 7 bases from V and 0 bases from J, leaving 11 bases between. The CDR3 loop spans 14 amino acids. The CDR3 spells CAIKVVVSTDTQYF. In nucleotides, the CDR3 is TGTGCCATCAAAGTGGTTGTAAGCACAGATACGCAGTATTTT.

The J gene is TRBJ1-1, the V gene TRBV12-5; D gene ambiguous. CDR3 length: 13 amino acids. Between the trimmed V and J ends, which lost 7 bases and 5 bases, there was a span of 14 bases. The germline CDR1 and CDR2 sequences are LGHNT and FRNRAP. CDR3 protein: CASAQMVRTEAFF. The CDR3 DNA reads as TGTGCTAGTGCCCAGATGGTGCGGACTGAAGCTTTCTTT.

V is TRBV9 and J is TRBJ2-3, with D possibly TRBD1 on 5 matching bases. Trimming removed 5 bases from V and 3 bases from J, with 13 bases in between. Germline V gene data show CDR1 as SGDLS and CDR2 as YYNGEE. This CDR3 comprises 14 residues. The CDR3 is CASSRYDSTDTQYF. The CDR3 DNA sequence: TGTGCCAGCAGTCGGTACGACAGTACAGATACGCAGTATTTT.

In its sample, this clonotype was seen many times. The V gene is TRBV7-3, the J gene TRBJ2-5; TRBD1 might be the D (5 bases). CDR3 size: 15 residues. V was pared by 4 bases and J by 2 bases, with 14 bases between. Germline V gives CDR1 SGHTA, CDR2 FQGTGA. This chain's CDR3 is CASSSDPTGQETQYF. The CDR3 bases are TGTGCCAGCAGCTCAGATCCTACAGGACAAGAGACCCAGTACTTC.

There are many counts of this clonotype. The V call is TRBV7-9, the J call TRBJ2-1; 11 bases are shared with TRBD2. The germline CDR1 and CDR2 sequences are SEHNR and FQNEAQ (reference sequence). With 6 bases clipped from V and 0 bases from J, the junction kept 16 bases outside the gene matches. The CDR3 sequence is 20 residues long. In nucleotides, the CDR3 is TGTGCCAGCAGTGCGCAACCGGGACTAGCGGAGAGGCCCTCCTACAATGAGCAGTTCTTC. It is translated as CASSAQPGLAERPSYNEQFF.

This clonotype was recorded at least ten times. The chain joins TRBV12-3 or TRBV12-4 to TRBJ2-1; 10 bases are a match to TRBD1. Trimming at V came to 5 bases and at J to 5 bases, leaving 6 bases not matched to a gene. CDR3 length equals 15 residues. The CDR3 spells CASSLGQGRNNEQFF. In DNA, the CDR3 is TGTGCCAGCAGTCTGGGACAGGGGAGAAACAATGAGCAGTTCTTC.

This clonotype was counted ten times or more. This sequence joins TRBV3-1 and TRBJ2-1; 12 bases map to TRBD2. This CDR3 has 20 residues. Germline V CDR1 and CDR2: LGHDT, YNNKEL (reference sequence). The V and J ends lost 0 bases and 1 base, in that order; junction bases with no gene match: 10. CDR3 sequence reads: CASSQETSGSRSQSYNEQFF. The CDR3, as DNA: TGTGCCAGCAGCCAAGAGACTAGCGGGAGTCGGTCCCAATCCTACAATGAGCAGTTCTTC.

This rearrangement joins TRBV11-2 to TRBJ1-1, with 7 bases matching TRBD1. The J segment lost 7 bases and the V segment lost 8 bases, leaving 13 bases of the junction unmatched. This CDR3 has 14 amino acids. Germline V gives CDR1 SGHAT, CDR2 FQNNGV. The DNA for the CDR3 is TGTGCCAGCGGATCCTACAGGGGCCGGAATGAAGCTTTCTTT. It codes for CASGSYRGRNEAFF.

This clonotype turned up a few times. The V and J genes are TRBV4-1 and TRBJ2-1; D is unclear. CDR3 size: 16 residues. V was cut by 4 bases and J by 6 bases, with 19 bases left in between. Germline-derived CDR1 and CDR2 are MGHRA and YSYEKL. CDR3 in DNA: TGCGCCAGCAGCCTTCAAAACCCGACTCCCGTCAATGAGCAGTTCTTC. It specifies CASSLQNPTPVNEQFF.

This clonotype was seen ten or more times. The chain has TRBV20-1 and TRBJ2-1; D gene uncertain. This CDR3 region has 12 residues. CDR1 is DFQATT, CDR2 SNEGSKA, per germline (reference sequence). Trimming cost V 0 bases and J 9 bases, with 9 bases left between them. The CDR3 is CSARDGVTEQFF. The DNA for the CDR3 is TGCAGTGCTAGAGATGGGGTGACTGAGCAGTTCTTC.

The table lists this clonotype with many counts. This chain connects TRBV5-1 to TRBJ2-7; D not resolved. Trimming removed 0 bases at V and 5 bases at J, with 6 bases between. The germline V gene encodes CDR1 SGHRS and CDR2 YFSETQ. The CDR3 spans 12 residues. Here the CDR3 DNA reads TGCGCCAGCAGCTTGGCTGGGAACGAGCAGTACTTC. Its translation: CASSLAGNEQYF.